The clone carrying this T cell receptor (beta chain) was picked up many times. Its antigen is undetermined. The sample is drawn from a study of Graves' ophthalmopathy and Graves' hyperthyroidism. Findings and caveats of the study: Thyroid clonotypes that were expanded above 0.001 frequency mostly also appeared in blood.

Over 9.5 ml of fresh blood yielded the PBMCs by density gradient. RNA transcripts provided the template for amplifying TCR beta CDR3 regions. Scientists carried out first-round RT-PCR using HTBI primers and then a second-round multiplex PCR. In TCRdb, the multiplex PCR reads were re-called with MiXCR into one record per CDR3 protein. In the table there are 400,000 to 450,000 distinct CDR3 sequences, under 25% of which are singletons. The sequenced material came from peripheral blood. This sequence originates from a woman between 18 and 29 years old with stable Graves' hyperthyroidism.

CDR3 nucleotides: TGTGCCACCAGACTGGACAACATGAACACTGAAGCTTTCTTT. Its protein product is CATRLDNMNTEAFF. The rearrangement links TRBV15 to TRBJ1-1, with D maybe TRBD1 (5 bases). Germline V gene lookup returns CDR1 LNHNV and CDR2 YYDKDF (reference sequence). V was pared by 6 bases and J by 0 bases, with 11 bases between. This CDR3 is built from 14 residues. Full variable domain (missing parts from reference TRBV15 and TRBJ1-1): DAMVIQNPRYQVTQFGKPVTLSCSQTLNHNVMYWYQQKSSQAPKLLFHYYDKDFNNEADTPDNFQSRRPNTSFCFLDIRSPGLGDTAMYLCATRLDNMNTEAFFGQGTRLTVV.